This TCR beta chain was retrieved from a study of OX40 agonist ivuxolimab in advanced cancers. Across the whole study: Partial responses were recorded for three patients, including one with hepatocellular carcinoma and two with cutaneous melanoma. General observations from the study: Expanded clones belonging to CD8+ T cells outnumbered, on average, those of CD4+.

As to this clone: Its matching antigen is unknown.

Profiling relied on immunoSEQ multiplex PCR, and the TCRdb table lists in-frame clones only, not all of them. Of around 76,000 clones listed, 86% were seen once; the top ten hold approximately 3%. This sample comprised CD4+ or CD8+ T cells sorted from blood, obtained in a trial of the OX40 agonist ivuxolimab. The TCR originated in an adult with an advanced solid tumor such as melanoma, head and neck, liver or kidney cancer.

CDR3 DNA sequence: TGTGCCAGCGGGGGATCTAATTCACCCCTCCACTTT. Its protein product is CASGGSNSPLHF. The gene calls are TRBV27 and TRBJ1-6; D possibly corresponds to TRBD1 (5 bases). The CDR3 length is 12 residues. Germline V gene lookup returns CDR1 MNHEY and CDR2 SMNVEV (reference sequence). Trimming took off 8 bases at V and 6 bases at J, with 8 bases between the two ends.